One sample yielded the 15 T cell receptor beta chains listed below, sequenced in a study of blood T cell repertoires in COVID-19 (dated by TCRdb to about 2020). The library came from the immunoSEQ multiplex PCR assay. TCRdb retrieved this table from immuneACCESS and kept in-frame rearrangements only. Not all clones are present; in checked studies, unresolved V genes account for under half, and no reason is known for the remainder. Present in this sample are roughly 100,000 clones, about 89% of which were seen just once. Around 16% of the sample rests with the top ten. The sequenced sample was peripheral blood. These receptors originate from a middle-aged man with acute or convalescent COVID-19.

The chain carries TRBV6-4 and TRBJ2-1; 9 bases map to TRBD2. V lost 3 bases and J lost 4; bases outside the gene matches: 4. CDR1 and CDR2 from the germline V gene are MRHNA and SNTAGT. The CDR3 contains 15 residues. CDR3 amino acids: CASSESAGGYNEQFF. The CDR3 nucleotides are TGTGCCAGCAGTGAGTCAGCGGGGGGTTACAATGAGCAGTTCTTC.

This clone was counted a single time. The CDR3 spells CASSLGGGTRDSPLHF. The DNA for the CDR3 is TGTGCCAGCAGCTTAGGGGGGGGCACGAGAGACTCACCCCTCCACTTT. This chain uses TRBV7-9 with TRBJ1-6; a possible D gene is TRBD1 (6 bases). The CDR3 is 16 amino acids. In germline, CDR1 is SEHNR, CDR2 FQNEAQ (reference sequence). The V end lost 1 base, the J end lost 10 bases, and 17 bases lay between the germline ends.

V and J are TRBV18 and TRBJ2-7, with 9 bases identical to TRBD1. Trimming took 2 bases from V and 3 from J; bases not matched to a gene: 2. Germline lookup yields CDR1 KGHSH and CDR2 LQKENI. The CDR3 loop spans 14 amino acids. In DNA form, the CDR3 reads TGTGCCAGCTCACCAGTGGGACAGGGCTACGAGCAGTACTTC. Its protein is CASSPVGQGYEQYF.

V gene TRBV27 combines with J gene TRBJ1-5, with a possible D match to TRBD1 (6 bases). CDR3 length: 14 amino acids. The V end lost 5 bases, the J end lost 4 bases, and 12 bases lay between the germline ends. Germline V CDR1 and CDR2: MNHEY, SMNVEV (reference sequence). The CDR3 is CASSDIGQNQPQHF. In nucleotides, the CDR3 is TGTGCCAGCAGTGATATAGGACAGAATCAGCCCCAGCATTTT.

This clone has a handful of counts. The chain carries TRBV2 and TRBJ2-7, with 9 bases that match TRBD1. Germline lookup yields CDR1 SNHLY and CDR2 FYNNEI. The CDR3 is made up of 13 amino acids. The junction had 3 bases not matched to a gene; V was cut back by 8 bases and J by 1 base. CDR3 residues: CASGGQGSYEQYF. The CDR3 coding sequence is TGTGCCAGCGGGGGACAGGGTTCCTACGAGCAGTACTTC.

The rearrangement links TRBV3-1 (or the pseudogene TRBV3-2) to TRBJ2-1; D is perhaps TRBD1 (6 bases). The V gene's germline CDR1 is LGHDT and CDR2 YNNKEL (reference sequence). The V end lost 4 bases, the J end lost 7 bases, and 14 bases lay between the germline ends. The CDR3 length is 14 residues. CDR3 residues: CASSRMRTGNEQFF. DNA of the CDR3: TGTGCCAGCAGCCGGATGAGAACAGGGAATGAGCAGTTCTTC.

This sequence joins TRBV7-9 and TRBJ1-4, with a tentative D call TRBD1 (5 bases). The CDR3 is 14 residues long. V lost 0 bases and J 7 bases, leaving 9 bases between the germline ends. Per the germline V gene, CDR1 is SEHNR and CDR2 is FQNEAQ (reference sequence). The CDR3 nucleotides are TGTGCCAGCAGCTTAGCAGGGGTTGGTGAAAAACTGTTTTTT. Translation gives CASSLAGVGEKLFF.

V is TRBV7-9 and J is TRBJ1-2; maybe TRBD1 (6 bases). Germline V CDR1 and CDR2: SEHNR, FQNEAQ (reference sequence). Deletions cut 3 bases from V and 6 bases from J, with 17 bases between. This CDR3 is built from 15 residues. CDR3 protein: CASSLGTGTQDGYTF. Here the CDR3 DNA reads TGTGCCAGCAGCTTGGGGACCGGGACACAGGATGGCTACACCTTC.

This chain joins TRBV7-3 and TRBJ2-5, with TRBD2 matching over 7 bases. The CDR3 is made up of 13 amino acids. J was trimmed by 4 bases and V by 2 bases; bases with no gene match: 1. The germline gives CDR1 SGHTA, CDR2 FQGTGA. CDR3 nucleotides: TGTGCCAGCAGCTTAGGCGGGGGAGAGACCCAGTACTTC. Residues: CASSLGGGETQYF.

The chain recombines TRBV11-2 with TRBJ1-1; D might be TRBD1 (6 bases). The V gene lost 5 bases and the J gene lost 4 bases, with 14 bases spanning the gap. CDR1 is SGHAT, CDR2 FQNNGV, per germline. There are 14 residues in the CDR3. CDR3 region: CASSPQGYRTEAFF. In DNA form, the CDR3 reads TGTGCCAGCAGCCCTCAGGGGTATCGCACTGAAGCTTTCTTT.

As for this clone: The sample holds other DNA sequences that translate to the same CDR3. This chain joins TRBV5-6 and TRBJ1-6; weak D call: TRBD1 (6 bases). Germline V lookup: CDR1 SGHDT, CDR2 YYEEEE. The CDR3 has 13 amino acids. V lost 2 bases and J lost 7, with 7 bases in between. This chain's CDR3 is CASSLQGNSPLHF. The CDR3 region has the DNA TGTGCCAGCAGCTTACAGGGAAATTCACCCCTCCACTTT.

The chain is built from TRBV12-3 or TRBV12-4 and TRBJ1-2, with D unclear. This CDR3 has 12 amino acids. Trimming cost V 2 bases and J 8 bases, with 9 bases left between them. CDR3 nucleotide sequence: TGTGCCAGCAGTTTATTTCTTGTGGGCTACACCTTC. This gives the protein CASSLFLVGYTF.

This chain links TRBV3-1 (or the pseudogene TRBV3-2) with TRBJ1-1, with D uncertain. Trimming took 1 base from V and 2 from J, leaving 8 bases between them. Germline V gene data show CDR1 as LGHDT and CDR2 as YNNKEL (reference sequence). The CDR3 totals 14 residues. This chain's CDR3 is CASSQVDGNTEAFF. CDR3 nucleotide sequence: TGTGCCAGCAGCCAAGTCGATGGCAACACTGAAGCTTTCTTT.

The chain couples TRBV18 to TRBJ1-1, with 8 bases fitting TRBD1. Trimming took 6 bases from V and 0 from J; bases not matched to a gene: 12. There are 17 residues in the CDR3. Germline CDR1 reads KGHSH; CDR2 reads LQKENI. The CDR3 nucleotides are TGTGCCAGCTCCTCAAGGGGGACAGGAAGGATGAACACTGAAGCTTTCTTT. Its protein is CASSSRGTGRMNTEAFF.

This chain links TRBV27 with TRBJ1-1; TRBD1 agrees at 9 bases. Trimming cost V 7 bases and J 11 bases; bases outside gene matches: 11. In germline, CDR1 is MNHEY, CDR2 SMNVEV (reference sequence). The CDR3 has 13 residues. The CDR3 DNA sequence: TGTGCCAGCACCGGAACAGGGGGCCTTGGTGCTTTCTTT. It translates to CASTGTGGLGAFF.